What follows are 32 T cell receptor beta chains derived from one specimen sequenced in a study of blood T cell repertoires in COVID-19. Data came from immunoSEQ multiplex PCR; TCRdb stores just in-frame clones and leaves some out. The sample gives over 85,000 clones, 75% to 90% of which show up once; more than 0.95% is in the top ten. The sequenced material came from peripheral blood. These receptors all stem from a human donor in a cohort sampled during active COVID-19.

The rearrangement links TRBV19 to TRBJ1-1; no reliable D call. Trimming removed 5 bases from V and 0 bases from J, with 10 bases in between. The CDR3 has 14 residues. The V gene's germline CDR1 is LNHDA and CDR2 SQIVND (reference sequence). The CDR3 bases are TGTGCCAGTAGTGTTGCAGTCATGAACACTGAAGCTTTCTTT. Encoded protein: CASSVAVMNTEAFF.

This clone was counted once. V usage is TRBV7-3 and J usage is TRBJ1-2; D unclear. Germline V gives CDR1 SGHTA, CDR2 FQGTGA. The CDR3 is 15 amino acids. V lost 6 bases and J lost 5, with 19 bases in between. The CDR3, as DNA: TGTGCCAGCAGTAGCGCTAGAACAGTCGGGTATGGCTACACCTTC. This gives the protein CASSSARTVGYGYTF.

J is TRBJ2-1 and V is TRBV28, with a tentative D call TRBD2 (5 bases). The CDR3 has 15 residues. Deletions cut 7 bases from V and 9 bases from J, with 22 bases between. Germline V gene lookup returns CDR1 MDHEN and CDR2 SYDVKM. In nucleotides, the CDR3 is TGTGCCAGCACCCTCGTAAGAGGGTATATGGGTGAGCAGTTCTTC. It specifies CASTLVRGYMGEQFF.

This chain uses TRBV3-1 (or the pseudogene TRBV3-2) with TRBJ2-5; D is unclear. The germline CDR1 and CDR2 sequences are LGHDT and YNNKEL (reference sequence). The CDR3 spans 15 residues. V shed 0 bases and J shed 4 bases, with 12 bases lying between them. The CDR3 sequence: CASSQDFGPGETQYF. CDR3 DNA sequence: TGTGCCAGCAGCCAAGATTTCGGTCCCGGAGAGACCCAGTACTTC.

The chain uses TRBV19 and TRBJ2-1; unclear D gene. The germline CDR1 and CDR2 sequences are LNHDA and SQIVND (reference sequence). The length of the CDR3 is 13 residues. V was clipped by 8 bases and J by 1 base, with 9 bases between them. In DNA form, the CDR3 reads TGTGCCAGTTCCCTAGATTCCTACAATGAGCAGTTCTTC. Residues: CASSLDSYNEQFF.

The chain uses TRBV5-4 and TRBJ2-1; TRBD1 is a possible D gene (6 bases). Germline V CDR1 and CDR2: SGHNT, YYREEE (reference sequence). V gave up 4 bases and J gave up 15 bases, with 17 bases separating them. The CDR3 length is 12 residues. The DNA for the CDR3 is TGTGCCAGCAGCCTTAACGCAGGGGAGACGTTCTTC. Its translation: CASSLNAGETFF.

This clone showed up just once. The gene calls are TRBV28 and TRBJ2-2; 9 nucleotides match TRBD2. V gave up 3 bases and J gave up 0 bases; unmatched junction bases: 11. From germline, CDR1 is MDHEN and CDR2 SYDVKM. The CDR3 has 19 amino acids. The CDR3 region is CASSLPTSGLAANTGELFF. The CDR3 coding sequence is TGTGCCAGCAGTTTGCCCACGTCGGGACTAGCTGCGAACACCGGGGAGCTGTTTTTT.

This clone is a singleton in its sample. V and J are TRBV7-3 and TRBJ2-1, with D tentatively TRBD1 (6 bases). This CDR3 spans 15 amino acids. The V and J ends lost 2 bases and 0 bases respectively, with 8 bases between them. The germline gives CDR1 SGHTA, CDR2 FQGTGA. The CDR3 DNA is TGTGCCAGCAGCTTACAGGGGCTCTCCTACAATGAGCAGTTCTTC. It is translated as CASSLQGLSYNEQFF.

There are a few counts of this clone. CDR3 in DNA: TGTGCCAGCAGTGAGGATGCGAGGGTCCTAATCCACACAGATACGCAGTATTTT. This translates into CASSEDARVLIHTDTQYF. The chain uses TRBV6-1 and TRBJ2-3, with TRBD2 as a possible D gene (5 bases). The CDR3 has 18 amino acids. V lost 3 bases and J lost 2, with 21 bases in between. The germline gives CDR1 MNHNS, CDR2 SASEGT.

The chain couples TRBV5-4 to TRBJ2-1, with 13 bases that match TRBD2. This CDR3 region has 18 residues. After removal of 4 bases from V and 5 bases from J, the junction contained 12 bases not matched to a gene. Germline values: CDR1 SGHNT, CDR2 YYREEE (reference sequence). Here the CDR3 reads CASSAGLAGAPGHNEQFF. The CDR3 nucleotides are TGTGCCAGCAGCGCCGGACTAGCGGGAGCCCCAGGGCACAATGAGCAGTTCTTC. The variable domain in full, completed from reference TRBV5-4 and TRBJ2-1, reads ETGVTQSPTHLIKTRGQQVTLRCSSQSGHNTVSWYQQALGQGPQFIFQYYREEENGRGNFPPRFSGLQFPNYSSELNVNALELDDSALYLCASSAGLAGAPGHNEQFFGPGTRLTVL.

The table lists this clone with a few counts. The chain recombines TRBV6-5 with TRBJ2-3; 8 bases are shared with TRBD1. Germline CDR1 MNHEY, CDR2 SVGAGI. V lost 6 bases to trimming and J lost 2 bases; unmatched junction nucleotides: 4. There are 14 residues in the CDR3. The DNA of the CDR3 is TGTGCCAGCAGGGACAGGGCATCCACAGATACGCAGTATTTT. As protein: CASRDRASTDTQYF.

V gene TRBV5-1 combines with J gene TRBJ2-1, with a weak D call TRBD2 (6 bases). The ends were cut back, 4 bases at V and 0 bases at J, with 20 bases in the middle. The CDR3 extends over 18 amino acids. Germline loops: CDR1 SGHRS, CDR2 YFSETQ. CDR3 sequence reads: CASSVPQSGRSSYNEQFF. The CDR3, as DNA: TGCGCCAGCAGCGTACCCCAAAGCGGGCGAAGCTCCTACAATGAGCAGTTCTTC.

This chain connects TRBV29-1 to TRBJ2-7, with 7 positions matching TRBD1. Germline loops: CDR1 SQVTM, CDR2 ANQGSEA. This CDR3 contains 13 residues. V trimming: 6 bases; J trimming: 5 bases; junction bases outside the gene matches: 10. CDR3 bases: TGCAGCGTGGTAAGGGGGCGGTTAGACGAGCAGTACTTC. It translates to CSVVRGRLDEQYF.

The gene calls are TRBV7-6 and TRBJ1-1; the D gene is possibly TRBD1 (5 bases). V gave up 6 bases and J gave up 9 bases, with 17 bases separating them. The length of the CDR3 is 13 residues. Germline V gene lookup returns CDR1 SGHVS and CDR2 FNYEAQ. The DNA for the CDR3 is TGTGCCAGCAGGCAAAGGGGAGGCTCGAAAGCTTTCTTT. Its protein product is CASRQRGGSKAFF.

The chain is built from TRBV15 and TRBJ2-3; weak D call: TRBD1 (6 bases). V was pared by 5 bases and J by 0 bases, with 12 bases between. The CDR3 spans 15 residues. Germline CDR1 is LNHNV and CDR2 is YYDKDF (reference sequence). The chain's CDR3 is CATSETGTSTDTQYF. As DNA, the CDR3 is TGTGCCACCAGCGAGACAGGAACTAGCACAGATACGCAGTATTTT.

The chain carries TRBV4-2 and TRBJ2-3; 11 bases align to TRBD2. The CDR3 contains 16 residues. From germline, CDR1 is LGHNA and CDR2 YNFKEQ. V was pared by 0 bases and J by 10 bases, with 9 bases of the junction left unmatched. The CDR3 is CASSQDITSGSLSQYF. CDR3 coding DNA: TGTGCCAGCAGCCAAGATATCACTAGCGGGAGCCTTTCGCAGTATTTT.

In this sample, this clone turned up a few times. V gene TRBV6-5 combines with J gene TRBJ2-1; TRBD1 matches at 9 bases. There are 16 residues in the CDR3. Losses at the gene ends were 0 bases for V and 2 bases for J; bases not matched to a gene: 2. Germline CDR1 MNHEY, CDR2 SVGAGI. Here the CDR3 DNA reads TGTGCCAGCAGTTACTCTACAGGGGGCGCCTACAATGAGCAGTTCTTC. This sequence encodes CASSYSTGGAYNEQFF.

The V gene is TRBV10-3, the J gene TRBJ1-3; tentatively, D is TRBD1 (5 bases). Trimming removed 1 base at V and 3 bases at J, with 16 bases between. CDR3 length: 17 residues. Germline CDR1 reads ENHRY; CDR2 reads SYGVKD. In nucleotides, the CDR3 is TGTGCCATCAGTGAGTGGCAGGACCAGGGAATTGGAAACACCATATATTTT. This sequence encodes CAISEWQDQGIGNTIYF.

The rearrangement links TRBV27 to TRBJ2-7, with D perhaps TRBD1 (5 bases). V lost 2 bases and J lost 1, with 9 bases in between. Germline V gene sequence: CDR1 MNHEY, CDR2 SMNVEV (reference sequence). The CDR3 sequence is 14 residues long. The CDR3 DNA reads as TGTGCCAGCAGTTTACGCAGGGAATCCTACGAGCAGTACTTC. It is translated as CASSLRRESYEQYF.

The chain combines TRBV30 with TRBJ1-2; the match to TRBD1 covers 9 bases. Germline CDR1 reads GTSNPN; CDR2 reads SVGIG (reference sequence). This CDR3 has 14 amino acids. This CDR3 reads CALNPTGGDYGYTF. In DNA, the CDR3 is TGTGCTTTAAACCCGACAGGGGGTGACTATGGCTACACCTTC.

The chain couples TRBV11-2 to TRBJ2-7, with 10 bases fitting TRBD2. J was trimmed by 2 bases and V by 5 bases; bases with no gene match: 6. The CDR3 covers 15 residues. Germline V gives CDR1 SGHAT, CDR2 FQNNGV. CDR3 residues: CASSLTSGYTYEQYF. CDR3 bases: TGTGCCAGCAGCCTGACTAGCGGGTATACCTACGAGCAGTACTTC.

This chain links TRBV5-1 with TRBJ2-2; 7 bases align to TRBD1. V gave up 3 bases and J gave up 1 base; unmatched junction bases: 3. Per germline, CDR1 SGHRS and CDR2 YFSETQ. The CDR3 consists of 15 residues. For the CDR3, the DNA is TGCGCCAGCAGCTGGCGACAGGGGAACACCGGGGAGCTGTTTTTT. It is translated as CASSWRQGNTGELFF.

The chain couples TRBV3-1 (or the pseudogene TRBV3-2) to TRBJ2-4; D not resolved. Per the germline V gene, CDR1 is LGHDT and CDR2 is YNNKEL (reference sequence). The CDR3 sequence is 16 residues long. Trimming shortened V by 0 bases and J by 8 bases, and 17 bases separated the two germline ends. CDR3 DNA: TGTGCCAGCAGCCAAGACGTGGGCCGGATCTCCGACATTCAGTACTTC. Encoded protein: CASSQDVGRISDIQYF.

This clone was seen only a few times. CDR3 region: CATRQTTDTQYF. The CDR3 DNA follows: TGTGCCACTAGACAAACCACAGATACGCAGTATTTT. The genes are TRBV30 and TRBJ2-3, with D tentatively TRBD2 (5 bases). Trimming cost V 8 bases and J 2 bases, with 11 bases left between them. CDR3 length: 12 residues. The germline V gene has CDR1 GTSNPN and CDR2 SVGIG (reference sequence). Full variable domain (missing parts from reference TRBV30 and TRBJ2-3): SQTIHQWPATLVQPVGSPLSLECTVEGTSNPNLYWYRQAAGRGLQLLFYSVGIGQISSEVPQNLSASRPQDRQFILSSKKLLLSDSGFYLCATRQTTDTQYFGPGTRLTVL.

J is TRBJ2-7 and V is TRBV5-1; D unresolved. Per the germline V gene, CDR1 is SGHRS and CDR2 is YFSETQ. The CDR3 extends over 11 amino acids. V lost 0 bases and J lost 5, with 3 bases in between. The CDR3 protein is CASSLGDEQYF. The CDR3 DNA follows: TGCGCCAGCAGCTTGGGCGACGAGCAGTACTTC.

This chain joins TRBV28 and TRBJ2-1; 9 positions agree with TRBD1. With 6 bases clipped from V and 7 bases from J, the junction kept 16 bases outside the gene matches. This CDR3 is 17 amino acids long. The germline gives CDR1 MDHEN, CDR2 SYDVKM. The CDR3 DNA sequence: TGTGCCAGCAGCCCTCAGACCGGGACAGGGTATAGGAATGAGCAGTTCTTC. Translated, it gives CASSPQTGTGYRNEQFF.

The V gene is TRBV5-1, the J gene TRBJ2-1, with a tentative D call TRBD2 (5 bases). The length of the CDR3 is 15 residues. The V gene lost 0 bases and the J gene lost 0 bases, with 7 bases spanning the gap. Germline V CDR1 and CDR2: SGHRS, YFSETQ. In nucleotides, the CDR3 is TGCGCCAGCAGCTTGGTCGGAGGCTCCTACAATGAGCAGTTCTTC. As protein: CASSLVGGSYNEQFF.

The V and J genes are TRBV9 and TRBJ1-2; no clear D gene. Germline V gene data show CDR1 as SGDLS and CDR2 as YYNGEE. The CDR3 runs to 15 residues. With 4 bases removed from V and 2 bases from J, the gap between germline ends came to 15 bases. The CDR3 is CASSPSDGVNYGYTF. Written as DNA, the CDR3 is TGTGCCAGCAGCCCCTCCGACGGGGTAAACTATGGCTACACCTTC.

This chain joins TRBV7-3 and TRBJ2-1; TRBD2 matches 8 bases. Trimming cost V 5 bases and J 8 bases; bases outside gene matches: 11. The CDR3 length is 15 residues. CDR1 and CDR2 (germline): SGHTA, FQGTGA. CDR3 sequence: CASSPLTGGPDEQFF. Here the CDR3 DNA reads TGTGCCAGCAGCCCCTTGACGGGAGGGCCCGATGAGCAGTTCTTC.

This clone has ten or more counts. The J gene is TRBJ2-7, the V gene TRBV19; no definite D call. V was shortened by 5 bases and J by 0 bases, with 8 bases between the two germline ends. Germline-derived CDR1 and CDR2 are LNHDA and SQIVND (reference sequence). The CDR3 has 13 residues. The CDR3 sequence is CASSPASSYEQYF. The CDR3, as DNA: TGTGCCAGTAGTCCGGCTAGCTCCTACGAGCAGTACTTC.

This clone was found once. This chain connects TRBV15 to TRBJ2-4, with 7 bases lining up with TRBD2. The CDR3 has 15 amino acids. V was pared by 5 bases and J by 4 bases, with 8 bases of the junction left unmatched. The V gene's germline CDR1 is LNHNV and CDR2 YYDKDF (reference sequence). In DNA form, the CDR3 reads TGTGCCACCAGCTTCCAGCGGGGCTGGAAAAACATTCAGTACTTC. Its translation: CATSFQRGWKNIQYF. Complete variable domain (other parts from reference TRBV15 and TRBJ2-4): DAMVIQNPRYQVTQFGKPVTLSCSQTLNHNVMYWYQQKSSQAPKLLFHYYDKDFNNEADTPDNFQSRRPNTSFCFLDIRSPGLGDTAMYLCATSFQRGWKNIQYFGAGTRLSVL.

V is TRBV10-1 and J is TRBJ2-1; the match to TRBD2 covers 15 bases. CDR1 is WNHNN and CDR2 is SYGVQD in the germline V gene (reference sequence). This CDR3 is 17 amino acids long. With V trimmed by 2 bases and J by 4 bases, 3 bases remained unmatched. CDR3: CASSEGLAGGIYNEQFF. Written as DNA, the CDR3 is TGCGCCAGCAGTGAGGGACTAGCGGGAGGGATATACAATGAGCAGTTCTTC.